The sequence of this TCR beta chain was determined in a study of sequential checkpoint blockade in melanoma. Treatment defined: randomized to nivolumab then ipilimumab (arm A) or the reverse (arm B). The V segment lost 2 bases and the J segment 2 bases; nucleotides outside the gene matches: 4. Germline V gives CDR1 SGHRS, CDR2 YFSETQ. This CDR3 contains 14 residues. The table came from immunoSEQ multiplex PCR; TCRdb's copy has only in-frame clones and leaves some out. Found here are some 9,400 clones, just under 60% of them singletons; the top ten hold around two fifths. This clone was picked up one time.

The chain is built from TRBV5-1 and TRBJ2-7, with TRBD1 identical over 7 bases. The specimen comprised CD8+ T cells sorted from blood (inferred from file names), sampled from a patient given nivolumab and ipilimumab in sequence. The TCR comes from a human donor with melanoma. In nucleotides, the CDR3 is TGCGCCAGCAGCTTTGACAGGGCGGCCTACGAGCAGTACTTC. This gives the protein CASSFDRAAYEQYF.